A selection of T cell receptor beta chains follows, all from one sample in a study of Ad26.COV2.S vaccination and SARS-CoV-2 variants. Libraries were prepared by immunoSEQ multiplex PCR; TCRdb keeps only in-frame clonotypes and omits some of them. The table shows 500,000 or so clones, with around 88% occurring only once. The material was peripheral blood, obtained in a trial of Ad26.COV2.S vaccine versus placebo. The source of these receptors is a person aged 18 to 59 who received the Ad26.COV2.S COVID-19 vaccine or a placebo. The CDR3 runs from the conserved cysteine through the conserved F or W. Fields, in order: V gene, D gene, clone size, J gene, CDR3 DNA, CDR3 protein. The D gene is left open where the match is weak. Expanded clones get a size class; other rows say once, few or many, or leave the size out.

TRBV10-3	TRBD1	.	TRBJ1-2	TGTGCCATCAGTGAAGACAGGGCTCGGGGCTACACCTTC	CAISEDRARGYTF
TRBV7-2	.	once	TRBJ2-1	TGTGCCAGCAGCTTAGCGGTTAGCTCCTACAATGAGCAGTTCTTC	CASSLAVSSYNEQFF
TRBV28	.	once	TRBJ1-1	TGTGCCAGCACAGCCCCGCGTGAAGCTTTCTTT	CASTAPREAFF
TRBV3-1/TRBV3-2	TRBD2	.	TRBJ2-5	TGTGCCAGCAGTAAACTAGCGGGAGGACAAGAGACCCAGTACTTC	CASSKLAGGQETQYF
TRBV11-3	.	.	TRBJ2-4	TGTGCCAGCAGCACTGGGACTGCGGTGGACATTCAGTACTTC	CASSTGTAVDIQYF
TRBV6-1	.	few	TRBJ2-7	TGTGCCAGCAGTGACAATATCGAGCAGTACTTC	CASSDNIEQYF
TRBV29-1	.	.	TRBJ1-5	TGCAGCGGAGGACAGTTCGGTCAGCCCCAGCATTTT	CSGGQFGQPQHF
TRBV2	.	few	TRBJ1-5	TGTGCCAGCGGCGGCAGCAATCAGCCCCAGCATTTT	CASGGSNQPQHF
TRBV7-2	.	.	TRBJ1-5	TGTGCCAGCACCGACCTCAATCAGCCCCAGCATTTT	CASTDLNQPQHF
TRBV9	TRBD2	.	TRBJ2-5	TGTGCCAGCAGCGTAGTTGCGGGAGGGGGAGAGACCCAGTACTTC	CASSVVAGGGETQYF
TRBV7-2	TRBD2	.	TRBJ2-7	TGTGCCAGCAGCCGCTCGTTCGGGGGGTCCTACGAGCAGTACTTC	CASSRSFGGSYEQYF
TRBV30	TRBD1	.	TRBJ1-1	TGTGCCTGGAGTGGGGGCACCCGGACAGGGACTGAAGCTTTCTTT	CAWSGGTRTGTEAFF
TRBV2	.	once	TRBJ2-1	TGTGCCAGCAGTGTCACGGGTTTGGGTGAGCAGTTCTTC	CASSVTGLGEQFF
TRBV12-3/TRBV12-4	TRBD2	.	TRBJ2-1	TGTGCCAGCAGTTCAGCTCTAGCGGTTGAGCAGTTCTTC	CASSSALAVEQFF
TRBV1	.	.	TRBJ2-1	TGCACCAGCAGACGCCTAGTCGTTTCGGGGTGTGAGCAGTTCTTC	CTSRRLVVSGCEQFF
TRBV4-2	.	.	TRBJ1-5	TGTGCCAGCAGCCAAGCCTCGGGACCGGACAATCAGCCCCAGCATTTT	CASSQASGPDNQPQHF
TRBV9	TRBD2	.	TRBJ2-2	TGTGCCAGCAGCCCCCGGGGGGCGAACACCGGGGAGCTGTTTTTT	CASSPRGANTGELFF
TRBV28	.	.	TRBJ1-2	TGTGCCAGCACTAAGGGAAGGGGCAGGACCCATGCGGGTGGCTACACCTTC	CASTKGRGRTHAGGYTF
TRBV7-9	TRBD2	.	TRBJ2-1	TGTGCCAGCACCTACCTTCGGGGCGGACTAGCGGGCAATGAGCAGTTCTTC	CASTYLRGGLAGNEQFF
TRBV30	.	.	TRBJ2-1	TGTGCCTGGGACAAGACCGGAATCTACAATGAGCAGTTCTTC	CAWDKTGIYNEQFF
TRBV7-8	.	.	TRBJ2-2	TGTGCCAGCAGCTTAGCCTTAGCGAACACCGGGGAGCTGTTTTTT	CASSLALANTGELFF
TRBV9	.	.	TRBJ1-3	TGTGCCAGCAGCGTAGGGTCAGGCTTAATCGCTGGAAACACCATATATTTT	CASSVGSGLIAGNTIYF
TRBV10-2	.	few	TRBJ1-6	TGCGCCAGCACCAAAGAAGAGGGGAGTTCACCCCTCCACTTT	CASTKEEGSSPLHF
TRBV7-2	.	.	TRBJ2-2	TGTGCCAGCAGCTCGCTGGGCACCGGGGAGCTGTTTTTT	CASSSLGTGELFF
TRBV2	TRBD2	.	TRBJ2-7	TGTGCCAGCAGCAGCGGGAGCTCCTACGAGCAGTACTTC	CASSSGSSYEQYF
TRBV19	.	.	TRBJ2-7	TGTGCCAGCAGTACACTGGCGAACTACGAGCAGTACTTC	CASSTLANYEQYF
TRBV5-1	TRBD1	once	TRBJ1-1	TGCGCCAGCAGACGCGAACAGGGGACTGAAGCTTTCTTT	CASRREQGTEAFF
TRBV5-6	.	.	TRBJ1-5	TGTGCCAGCAGCTTAAAGGTGGGATTGAACAATCAGCCCCAGCATTTT	CASSLKVGLNNQPQHF
TRBV19	.	.	TRBJ1-2	TGTGCCAGTACCCTAACTCTCCGGGACTCCGATGGCTACACCTTC	CASTLTLRDSDGYTF
TRBV6-5	TRBD1	.	TRBJ1-5	TGTGCCAGCATGGTAGGGGGCCGACATCAGCCCCAGCATTTT	CASMVGGRHQPQHF
TRBV10-2	TRBD2	.	TRBJ2-1	TGCGCCAGTGGGACTACCCCCTTGAATGAGCAGTTCTTC	CASGTTPLNEQFF
TRBV7-9	.	few	TRBJ1-1	TGTGCCAGCAGCTTCCAGGGGAGGAACACTGAAGCTTTCTTT	CASSFQGRNTEAFF
TRBV6-5	TRBD2	.	TRBJ2-3	TGTGCCAGCAAAAAGCGGGAGACCCCAGATACGCAGTATTTT	CASKKRETPDTQYF
TRBV6-2/TRBV6-3	TRBD1	.	TRBJ1-5	TGTGCCAGCAGTCCCTGGGACAGACCCAATCAGCCCCAGCATTTT	CASSPWDRPNQPQHF
TRBV28	.	few	TRBJ1-2	TGTGCCAGCAGTTTGGCAACAGGCTTCCTCTATGGCTACACCTTC	CASSLATGFLYGYTF
TRBV2	.	.	TRBJ1-4	TGTGCCAGCAAGGGTTTGGCGATTAATGAAAAACTGTTTTTT	CASKGLAINEKLFF
TRBV6-1	.	.	TRBJ2-1	TGTGCCAGCAGTGAGGTAGGGGTAAAGCAGTTCTTC	CASSEVGVKQFF
TRBV11-3	TRBD2	.	TRBJ2-3	TGTGCCAGCAGCCAAGGACTAGCGGGAGTGGGCACAGATACGCAGTATTTT	CASSQGLAGVGTDTQYF
TRBV5-6	TRBD1	.	TRBJ1-2	TGTGCCAGCAGCACAGACCTACCGGGACAGTGGCATCGGGCGAGGACCTTC	CASSTDLPGQWHRARTF
TRBV5-1	.	.	TRBJ2-7	TGCGCCAGCAGCAACGGGTTGTTTGACGAGCAGTACTTC	CASSNGLFDEQYF
TRBV10-3	TRBD2	.	TRBJ2-1	TGTGCCATCAGGGGGGGGAGCGGGAGCGGTTCCTACAATGAGCAGTTCTTC	CAIRGGSGSGSYNEQFF
TRBV27	TRBD1	.	TRBJ2-3	TGTGCCAGCAGATACCGTGGACAGGGGGCAGCAGATACGCAGTATTTT	CASRYRGQGAADTQYF
TRBV14	.	.	TRBJ2-1	TGTGCCAGCAGCCAAGATTGGTATGAGCAGTTCTTC	CASSQDWYEQFF
TRBV6-2/TRBV6-3	TRBD1	.	TRBJ1-5	TGTGCCAGCAGTTACTACTTGACACCGGGACAGACACCCTATCAGCCCCAGCATTTT	CASSYYLTPGQTPYQPQHF
TRBV6-2/TRBV6-3	.	.	TRBJ1-1	TGTGCCAGCAGTTACTCGATCCGGGGACGCATCTCCATGAACACTGAAGCTTTCTTT	CASSYSIRGRISMNTEAFF
TRBV7-9	.	.	TRBJ2-7	TGTGCCAGCAGCTTAGCCGGGAGCGAGCAGTACTTC	CASSLAGSEQYF